These 16 T cell receptor beta chains were sequenced from one sample in a study of blood T cell repertoires in COVID-19. Sequencing was performed with immunoSEQ multiplex PCR; in TCRdb, only in-frame clones are kept and a portion is missing. Of 120,000 or so clones listed, about four fifths are singletons. Source material: peripheral blood. The receptors originated from a man aged 25 to 40 with COVID-19, enrolled during active disease.

V gene TRBV11-2 combines with J gene TRBJ2-7; 7 bases fit TRBD1. Germline CDR1 is SGHAT and CDR2 is FQNNGV. V lost 2 bases to trimming and J lost 7 bases; unmatched junction nucleotides: 11. This CDR3 contains 15 residues. The CDR3 is CASSLLGGDLFEQYF. For the CDR3, the DNA is TGTGCCAGCAGCTTATTAGGGGGCGACCTTTTTGAGCAGTACTTC. The whole variable domain, remainder taken from reference TRBV11-2 and TRBJ2-7, is EAGVAQSPRYKIIEKRQSVAFWCNPISGHATLYWYQQILGQGPKLLIQFQNNGVVDDSQLPKDRFSAERLKGVDSTLKIQPAKLEDSAVYLCASSLLGGDLFEQYFGPGTRLTVT.

The J gene is TRBJ1-3, the V gene TRBV19; tentatively, D is TRBD1 (6 bases). Per the germline V gene, CDR1 is LNHDA and CDR2 is SQIVND (reference sequence). V lost 6 bases, J lost 0 bases, and 9 bases lay in between. CDR3 length equals 14 residues. The chain's CDR3 is CASRIQGSGNTIYF. CDR3 DNA: TGTGCCAGTAGGATACAGGGCTCTGGAAACACCATATATTTT.

The chain has TRBV6-5 and TRBJ1-1, with D perhaps matching TRBD1 (5 bases). The CDR3 has 14 amino acids. Trimming removed 4 bases at V and 7 bases at J, with 16 bases between. Per germline, CDR1 MNHEY and CDR2 SVGAGI. CDR3 sequence: CASSSVGEGDEAFF. Written as DNA, the CDR3 is TGTGCCAGCAGTTCGGTGGGGGAGGGTGATGAAGCTTTCTTT.

This chain uses TRBV19 with TRBJ2-7; TRBD1 is a possible D gene (5 bases). The CDR3 extends over 15 amino acids. The V end lost 4 bases, the J end lost 7 bases, and 20 bases lay between the germline ends. From germline, CDR1 is LNHDA and CDR2 SQIVND (reference sequence). Here the CDR3 reads CASSKVSQGLGEQYF. CDR3 nucleotides: TGTGCCAGTAGTAAAGTAAGCCAGGGTCTGGGAGAGCAGTACTTC.

This clone appeared once. This chain uses TRBV11-2 with TRBJ2-3; D is perhaps TRBD1 (6 bases). Germline V gives CDR1 SGHAT, CDR2 FQNNGV. Trimming removed 1 base at V and 3 bases at J, with 11 bases between. The CDR3 covers 15 residues. The CDR3 bases are TGTGCCAGCAGCTTAGTATCTCAGGGGACAGATACGCAGTATTTT. This gives the protein CASSLVSQGTDTQYF.

This clone was picked up a small number of times. CDR3 region: CSASAWETEAFF. CDR3 in DNA: TGCAGTGCTAGTGCCTGGGAGACTGAAGCTTTCTTT. The rearrangement uses TRBV20-1 and TRBJ1-1; D not resolved. Trimming removed 3 bases at V and 5 bases at J, with 10 bases between. The germline CDR1 and CDR2 sequences are DFQATT and SNEGSKA (reference sequence). This CDR3 has 12 residues.

The rearrangement uses TRBV6-2 or TRBV6-3 and TRBJ1-5; maybe TRBD1 (6 bases). The CDR3 sequence is 15 residues long. Germline lookup yields CDR1 MNHEY and CDR2 SVGEGT. With 0 bases removed from V and 5 bases from J, the gap between germline ends came to 11 bases. Here the CDR3 reads CASSYSRGADQPQHF. For the CDR3, the DNA is TGTGCCAGCAGTTACTCGCGGGGGGCTGATCAGCCCCAGCATTTT.

The rearrangement joins TRBV3-1 (or the pseudogene TRBV3-2) to TRBJ2-7, with D possibly being TRBD1 (5 bases). The V gene lost 4 bases and the J gene lost 4 bases, with 17 bases spanning the gap. Germline CDR1 and CDR2: LGHDT and YNNKEL (reference sequence). CDR3 size: 15 residues. The CDR3 here is CASSPDRSHGYEQYF. In DNA form, the CDR3 reads TGTGCCAGCAGCCCTGACAGATCCCACGGGTACGAGCAGTACTTC.

This rearrangement joins TRBV27 to TRBJ2-5; 8 bases map to TRBD2. The CDR3 covers 15 residues. Germline V gene sequence: CDR1 MNHEY, CDR2 SMNVEV (reference sequence). V lost 7 bases to trimming and J lost 5 bases; unmatched junction nucleotides: 12. Here the CDR3 DNA reads TGTGCCAGCACCGCGACTAGCGCCCGACCCGAGACCCAGTACTTC. Amino acid sequence: CASTATSARPETQYF.

This clone occurred once. The chain combines TRBV9 with TRBJ2-5; TRBD2 might be the D (6 bases). CDR1 is SGDLS and CDR2 is YYNGEE in the germline V gene. This CDR3 has 12 amino acids. The V and J ends lost 3 bases and 3 bases respectively, with 6 bases between them. The DNA for the CDR3 is TGTGCCAGCAGCGCTAGCGAAGAGACCCAGTACTTC. Translating it yields CASSASEETQYF.

The V call is TRBV6-1, the J call TRBJ2-5; possible D gene TRBD1, 6 bases. The length of the CDR3 is 14 residues. Germline CDR1 reads MNHNS; CDR2 reads SASEGT. V lost 2 bases, J lost 5 bases, and 12 bases lay in between. The CDR3 nucleotides are TGTGCCAGCAGTGAATCCGGGACAACCGAGACCCAGTACTTC. Residues: CASSESGTTETQYF.

V gene TRBV19 combines with J gene TRBJ1-5; D perhaps matches TRBD1 (6 bases). The CDR3 consists of 13 residues. From germline, CDR1 is LNHDA and CDR2 SQIVND (reference sequence). V dropped 4 bases and J dropped 7 bases, with 11 bases sitting between them. The CDR3 is CASSTQGNQPQHF. The DNA for the CDR3 is TGTGCCAGTAGTACCCAGGGGAACCAGCCCCAGCATTTT.

This clone was counted a few times. The chain links TRBV2 to TRBJ1-5; D is uncertain. This CDR3 spans 13 amino acids. Germline lookup yields CDR1 SNHLY and CDR2 FYNNEI. Trimming cost V 7 bases and J 5 bases, with 12 bases left between them. CDR3 nucleotide sequence: TGTGCCAGCACTGCGTATGAGGATCAGCCCCAGCATTTT. Protein: CASTAYEDQPQHF.

The J gene is TRBJ2-5, the V gene TRBV14; TRBD1 agrees at 9 bases. CDR1 and CDR2 (germline): SGHDN, FVKESK. The CDR3 length is 16 residues. V shed 1 base, J shed 9 bases, and the junction held 12 bases outside the gene matches. CDR3 amino acids: CASSQGRPGQGRPQYF. In DNA form, the CDR3 reads TGTGCCAGCAGCCAAGGGCGGCCGGGACAGGGAAGACCCCAGTACTTC.

The V and J genes are TRBV5-6 and TRBJ1-2; TRBD1 matches 8 bases. V was clipped by 1 base and J by 7 bases; unmatched bases: 6. The germline V gene has CDR1 SGHDT and CDR2 YYEEEE. The CDR3 loop spans 14 amino acids. CDR3 DNA: TGTGCCAGCAGCTTGATGGGGACAGGCGGTGGCTACACCTTC. It translates to CASSLMGTGGGYTF. The whole variable domain, filled in from reference TRBV5-6 and TRBJ1-2, reads DAGVTQSPTHLIKTRGQQVTLRCSPKSGHDTVSWYQQALGQGPQFIFQYYEEEERQRGNFPDRFSGHQFPNYSSELNVNALLLGDSALYLCASSLMGTGGGYTFGSGTRLTVV.

This sequence joins TRBV4-1 and TRBJ2-7; D perhaps matches TRBD2 (5 bases). The CDR3 loop spans 17 amino acids. Germline V CDR1 and CDR2: MGHRA, YSYEKL. V lost 0 bases and J 0 bases, leaving 15 bases between the germline ends. The CDR3 spells CASSQEWSGLISYEQYF. The CDR3 bases are TGCGCCAGCAGCCAAGAATGGAGCGGTCTAATCTCCTACGAGCAGTACTTC.